The 9 T cell receptor beta chains below were found in one sample sequenced in a study of cytomegalovirus exposure and HLA in healthy donors. This table comes from immunoSEQ multiplex PCR, and its TCRdb copy is limited to in-frame clones, with some not included. The data show a few hundred thousand clones, with 86% seen just once and 0.84% held by the top ten. The sample comprised PBMCs. Receptors originate from a woman aged 18-35 years in good health and CMV-seronegative.

The chain uses TRBV21-1 and TRBJ1-2; TRBD1 is taken as the D call from the table, unchecked against the DNA. TRBV21-1 is given as a pseudogene. The CDR3 consists of 17 residues. The CDR3 sequence is CASSKAPPGQRIYGYTF. CDR3 sequence (DNA): TGTGCCAGCAGCAAAGCCCCCCCGGGACAGAGAATCTATGGCTACACCTTC.

The chain recombines TRBV27 with TRBJ2-5, with a tentative D call TRBD1 (6 bases). Germline CDR1 MNHEY, CDR2 SMNVEV (reference sequence). V was clipped by 1 base and J by 3 bases, with 12 bases between them. This CDR3 region has 15 residues. Here the CDR3 reads CASSLFLGQKETQYF. As DNA, the CDR3 is TGTGCCAGCAGTTTATTCCTCGGACAGAAAGAGACCCAGTACTTC.

J is TRBJ2-7 and V is TRBV2; D gene uncertain. Between the trimmed V and J ends, which lost 7 bases and 3 bases, there was a span of 16 bases. The CDR3 contains 14 residues. Looked up from germline, CDR1 is SNHLY and CDR2 is FYNNEI. The CDR3 sequence is CASTLGQTYYEQYF. CDR3 DNA: TGTGCCAGCACTTTGGGTCAGACTTACTACGAGCAGTACTTC.

This chain connects TRBV27 to TRBJ1-2; D unclear. CDR1 MNHEY and CDR2 SMNVEV come from the germline V gene (reference sequence). The CDR3 extends over 15 amino acids. V lost 0 bases to trimming and J lost 8 bases, with 16 bases between them. CDR3 nucleotide sequence: TGTGCCAGCAGTTTATCGGCCAGCGGAGCACAAGGCTACACCTTC. It specifies CASSLSASGAQGYTF.

This clone was seen a single time. The chain links TRBV4-3 to TRBJ2-3; D may be TRBD2 (5 bases). The V and J ends lost 0 bases and 5 bases respectively, with 12 bases between them. Germline V gene lookup returns CDR1 LGHNA and CDR2 YSLEER. The CDR3 contains 15 residues. The CDR3 region is CASSQDSRGRDTQYF. CDR3 nucleotides: TGCGCCAGCAGCCAAGATTCTCGAGGGCGAGATACGCAGTATTTT.

The chain joins TRBV4-1 to TRBJ2-1; 7 bases fit TRBD1. Germline V gene data show CDR1 as MGHRA and CDR2 as YSYEKL. The CDR3 is made up of 19 amino acids. The J segment lost 1 base and the V segment lost 2 bases, leaving 14 bases of the junction unmatched. The CDR3 reads CASSQPDGITGESYNEQFF. The DNA of the CDR3 is TGCGCCAGCAGCCAACCAGATGGAATTACAGGGGAGTCCTACAATGAGCAGTTCTTC.

The rearrangement joins TRBV4-3 to TRBJ2-3; tentative D call: TRBD1 (6 bases). CDR3 size: 15 residues. CDR1 LGHNA and CDR2 YSLEER come from the germline V gene. V lost 4 bases and J 0 bases, leaving 11 bases between the germline ends. CDR3 nucleotides: TGCGCCAGCAGCCTAGGACAGTCTAGCACAGATACGCAGTATTTT. Protein sequence: CASSLGQSSTDTQYF.

The chain joins TRBV29-1 to TRBJ2-3; 13 nucleotides align to TRBD2. Germline lookup yields CDR1 SQVTM and CDR2 ANQGSEA. The CDR3 spans 16 residues. J lost 4 bases, V lost 3 bases, and 7 bases had no gene match. The CDR3 coding sequence is TGCAGCGTTGAGCGGACTAGCGGGAGTTCTCCAGATACGCAGTATTTT. Its protein product is CSVERTSGSSPDTQYF.

The rearrangement uses TRBV6-5 and TRBJ2-7; D possibly corresponds to TRBD2 (5 bases). This CDR3 comprises 15 residues. V was trimmed by 6 bases and J by 1 base, leaving 16 bases between them. Looked up from germline, CDR1 is MNHEY and CDR2 is SVGAGI. This CDR3 reads CASSPRLASSYEQYF. The CDR3, as DNA: TGTGCCAGCAGCCCACGGCTAGCCAGTTCCTACGAGCAGTACTTC.